The clone carrying this T cell receptor beta chain is a singleton in its sample. These data originate in a study of cytomegalovirus exposure and HLA in healthy donors. TCRdb's copy holds only in-frame clones and misses some; the assay was immunoSEQ multiplex PCR. The table lists approximately 76,000 clones, about 93% of them singletons, with approximately 2.1% in the top ten. Sequencing input: PBMCs. The receptor was derived from a woman under 30 in good health and CMV-seronegative.

The CDR3 DNA is TGTGCCAGCAGTGACTCCCTAGCGGGGGACACAGATACGCAGTATTTT. Encoded protein: CASSDSLAGDTDTQYF. The chain recombines TRBV6-4 with TRBJ2-3; 10 positions agree with TRBD2. The CDR3 spans 16 residues. J lost 2 bases, V lost 0 bases, and 2 bases had no gene match. From germline, CDR1 is MRHNA and CDR2 SNTAGT.